Following are 9 T cell receptor beta chains from one sample sequenced in a study of beta chain features in type 1 diabetes. Investigators reverse transcribed all isolated RNA, so they sequenced expressed TCRB transcripts. The assay was immunoSEQ multiplex PCR, and TCRdb's table has in-frame clones only and misses some. Of under 400,000 clones listed, approximately 15% were seen once; the top ten hold more than 6.5%. The sequenced sample was central memory CD4+ T cells from blood. These receptor sequences come from a man aged 30 to 45 in good health.

This clone was observed at least ten times. The chain has TRBV6-7 and TRBJ2-7, with no clear D. TRBV6-7 counts as an open reading frame of uncertain function. Trimming took 5 bases from V and 3 from J, leaving 14 bases between them. The CDR3 spans 14 residues. The CDR3 DNA is TGTGCCAGCAGTCCCGGAACTATGGGCTACGAGCAGTACTTC. Translating gives CASSPGTMGYEQYF.

Many counts were recorded for this clone. The CDR3 is CASSQEERGNTIYF. DNA of the CDR3: TGCGCCAGCAGCCAAGAGGAGAGGGGAAACACCATATATTTT. The chain joins TRBV4-1 to TRBJ1-3; the D is unclear. The germline gives CDR1 MGHRA, CDR2 YSYEKL. Trimming removed 0 bases at V and 4 bases at J, with 7 bases between. This CDR3 contains 14 residues.

About this clone: In the same sample, other DNA sequences code for this CDR3. The chain couples TRBV13 to TRBJ1-5; tentatively, D is TRBD1 (5 bases). The germline V gene has CDR1 PRHDT and CDR2 FYEKMQ (reference sequence). Between the trimmed V and J ends, which lost 6 bases and 3 bases, there was a span of 12 bases. The CDR3 loop spans 14 amino acids. CDR3 DNA sequence: TGTGCCAGCAGTATTGGACATCTCAATCAGCCCCAGCATTTT. It specifies CASSIGHLNQPQHF. Together with reference TRBV13 and TRBJ1-5, the CDR3 gives the full variable domain: AAGVIQSPRHLIKEKRETATLKCYPIPRHDTVYWYQQGPGQDPQFLISFYEKMQSDKGSIPDRFSAQQFSDYHSELNMSSLELGDSALYFCASSIGHLNQPQHFGDGTRLSIL.

The V call is TRBV19, the J call TRBJ2-1, with D possibly matching TRBD1 (7 bases). This CDR3 comprises 12 residues. CDR1 LNHDA and CDR2 SQIVND come from the germline V gene (reference sequence). V lost 3 bases, J lost 12 bases, and 12 bases lay in between. DNA of the CDR3: TGTGCCAGTAGTATCGGGAGACAGGGGCAGTTCTTC. Protein sequence: CASSIGRQGQFF.

This clone was observed a few times. The rearrangement links TRBV29-1 to TRBJ2-1; 10 bases fit TRBD1. V trimming: 2 bases; J trimming: 0 bases; junction bases outside the gene matches: 4. From germline, CDR1 is SQVTM and CDR2 ANQGSEA. CDR3 length: 16 amino acids. The CDR3 DNA reads TGCAGCGTTGAATTAGGGACAGGGGACTCCTACAATGAGCAGTTCTTC. Protein: CSVELGTGDSYNEQFF.

The genes are TRBV9 and TRBJ2-1; 7 bases are shared with TRBD1. In germline, CDR1 is SGDLS, CDR2 YYNGEE. The length of the CDR3 is 15 residues. J lost 2 bases, V lost 4 bases, and 6 bases had no gene match. For the CDR3, the DNA is TGTGCCAGCAGCACGGGACAGCGAGCCTACAATGAGCAGTTCTTC. This codes for CASSTGQRAYNEQFF.

This chain links TRBV7-9 with TRBJ2-3; D remains unclear. V lost 11 bases, J lost 6 bases, and 15 bases lay in between. Germline V gene sequence: CDR1 SEHNR, CDR2 FQNEAQ (reference sequence). This CDR3 comprises 12 residues. CDR3 region: CAGNDLGDTQYF. The CDR3, as DNA: TGTGCCGGAAATGACCTGGGCGATACGCAGTATTTT.

This clone was recorded at least ten times. V gene TRBV7-2 combines with J gene TRBJ2-2; D is possibly TRBD2 (6 bases). The CDR3 sequence is 14 residues long. CDR1 is SGHTA and CDR2 is FQGNSA in the germline V gene. Trimming took off 5 bases at V and 2 bases at J, with 9 bases between the two ends. The CDR3 DNA reads as TGTGCCAGCAGCCGTAGCGGAAACACCGGGGAGCTGTTTTTT. Translating gives CASSRSGNTGELFF.

The J gene is TRBJ1-2, the V gene TRBV7-9; TRBD1 matches 8 bases. The V segment lost 5 bases and the J segment 0 bases; nucleotides outside the gene matches: 8. The CDR3 has 16 residues. Germline CDR1 reads SEHNR; CDR2 reads FQNEAQ (reference sequence). The CDR3 nucleotides read TGTGCCAGCAGCCTAGACTTACAGGGGGCTAACTATGGCTACACCTTC. Protein product: CASSLDLQGANYGYTF.